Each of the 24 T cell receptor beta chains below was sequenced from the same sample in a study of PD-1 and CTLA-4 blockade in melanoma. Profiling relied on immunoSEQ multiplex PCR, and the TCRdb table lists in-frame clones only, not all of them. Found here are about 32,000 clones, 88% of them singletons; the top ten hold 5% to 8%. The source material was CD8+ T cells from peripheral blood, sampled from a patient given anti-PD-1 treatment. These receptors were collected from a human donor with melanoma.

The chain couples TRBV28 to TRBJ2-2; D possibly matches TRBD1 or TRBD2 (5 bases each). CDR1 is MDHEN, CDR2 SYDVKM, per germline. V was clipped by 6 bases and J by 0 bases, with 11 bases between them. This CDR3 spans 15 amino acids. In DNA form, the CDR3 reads TGTGCCAGCAGGGGGACGAAGTCGAACACCGGGGAGCTGTTTTTT. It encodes CASRGTKSNTGELFF.

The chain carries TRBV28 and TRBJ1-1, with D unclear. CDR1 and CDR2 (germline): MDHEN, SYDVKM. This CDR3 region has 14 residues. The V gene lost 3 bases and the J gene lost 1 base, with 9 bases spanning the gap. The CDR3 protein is CASSLAATNTEAFF. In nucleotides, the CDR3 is TGTGCCAGCAGTTTGGCAGCGACGAACACTGAAGCTTTCTTT.

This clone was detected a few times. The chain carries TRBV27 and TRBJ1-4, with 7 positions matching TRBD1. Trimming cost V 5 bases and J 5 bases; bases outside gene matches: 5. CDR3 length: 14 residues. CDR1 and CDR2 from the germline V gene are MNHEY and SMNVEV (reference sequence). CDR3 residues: CASSTGARNEKLFF. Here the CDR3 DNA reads TGTGCCAGCAGTACAGGGGCTAGGAATGAAAAACTGTTTTTT.

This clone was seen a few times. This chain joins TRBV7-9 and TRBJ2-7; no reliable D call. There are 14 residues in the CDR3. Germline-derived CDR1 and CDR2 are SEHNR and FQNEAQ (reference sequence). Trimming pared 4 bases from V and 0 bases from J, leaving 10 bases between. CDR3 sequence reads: CASSSGRSSYEQYF. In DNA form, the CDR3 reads TGTGCCAGCAGCTCCGGACGGTCCTCCTACGAGCAGTACTTC.

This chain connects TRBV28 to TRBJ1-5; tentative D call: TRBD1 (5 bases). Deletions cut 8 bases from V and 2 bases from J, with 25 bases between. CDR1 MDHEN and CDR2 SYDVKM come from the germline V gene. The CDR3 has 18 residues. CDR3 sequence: CASFSSSRRDPRNQPQHF. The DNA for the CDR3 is TGTGCCAGCTTCTCATCGTCAAGGCGGGACCCCCGCAATCAGCCCCAGCATTTT.

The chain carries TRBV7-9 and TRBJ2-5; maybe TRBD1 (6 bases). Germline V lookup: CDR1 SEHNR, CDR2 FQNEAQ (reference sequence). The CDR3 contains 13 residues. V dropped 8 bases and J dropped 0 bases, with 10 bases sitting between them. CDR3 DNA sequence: TGTGCCAGCTCGAGACAGGACCAAGAGACCCAGTACTTC. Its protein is CASSRQDQETQYF.

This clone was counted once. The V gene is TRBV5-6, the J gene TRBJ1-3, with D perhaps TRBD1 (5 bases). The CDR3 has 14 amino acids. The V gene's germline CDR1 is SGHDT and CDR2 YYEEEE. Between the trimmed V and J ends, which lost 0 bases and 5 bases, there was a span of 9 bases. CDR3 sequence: CASSLGQIRNTIYF. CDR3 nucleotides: TGTGCCAGCAGCTTGGGACAGATACGAAACACCATATATTTT.

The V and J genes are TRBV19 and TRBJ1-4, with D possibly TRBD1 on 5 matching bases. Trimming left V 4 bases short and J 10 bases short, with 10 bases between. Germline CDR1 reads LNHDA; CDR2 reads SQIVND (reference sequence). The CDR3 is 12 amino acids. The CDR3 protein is CASSTQEGKLFF. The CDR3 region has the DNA TGTGCCAGTAGTACACAGGAGGGAAAACTGTTTTTT.

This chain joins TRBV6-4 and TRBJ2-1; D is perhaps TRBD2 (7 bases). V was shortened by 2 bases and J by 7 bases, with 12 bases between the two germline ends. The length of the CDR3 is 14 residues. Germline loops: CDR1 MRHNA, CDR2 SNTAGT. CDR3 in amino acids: CASSDGGAGNEQFF. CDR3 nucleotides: TGTGCCAGCAGTGACGGGGGGGCGGGAAATGAGCAGTTCTTC.

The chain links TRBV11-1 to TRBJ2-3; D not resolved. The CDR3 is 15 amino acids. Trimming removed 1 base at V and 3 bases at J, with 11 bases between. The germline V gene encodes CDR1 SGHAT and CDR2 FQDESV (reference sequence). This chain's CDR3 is CASSLGSGLTDTQYF. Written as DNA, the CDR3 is TGTGCCAGCAGCTTAGGGTCAGGTCTAACAGATACGCAGTATTTT.

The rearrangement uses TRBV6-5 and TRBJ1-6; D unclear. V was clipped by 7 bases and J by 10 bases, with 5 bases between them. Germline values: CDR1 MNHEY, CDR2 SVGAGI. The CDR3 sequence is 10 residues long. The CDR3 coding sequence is TGTGCCAGCAACGACTCACCCCTCCACTTT. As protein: CASNDSPLHF.

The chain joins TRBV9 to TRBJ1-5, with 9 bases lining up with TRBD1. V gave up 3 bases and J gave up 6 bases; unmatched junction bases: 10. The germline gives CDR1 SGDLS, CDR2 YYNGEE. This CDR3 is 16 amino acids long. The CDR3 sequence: CASSARTGELCQPQHF. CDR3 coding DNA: TGTGCCAGCAGCGCACGGACAGGGGAACTGTGTCAGCCCCAGCATTTT.

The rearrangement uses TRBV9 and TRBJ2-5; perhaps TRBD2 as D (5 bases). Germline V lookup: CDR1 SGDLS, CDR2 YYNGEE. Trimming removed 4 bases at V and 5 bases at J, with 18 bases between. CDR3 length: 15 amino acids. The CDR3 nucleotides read TGTGCCAGCAGCTCCACCTGGGTTAGGGAGGAGACCCAGTACTTC. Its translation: CASSSTWVREETQYF.

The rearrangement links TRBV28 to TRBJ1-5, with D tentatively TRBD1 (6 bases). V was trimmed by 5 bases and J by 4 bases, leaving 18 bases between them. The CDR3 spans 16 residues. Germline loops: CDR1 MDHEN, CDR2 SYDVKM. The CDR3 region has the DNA TGTGCCAGCAGTGAGCCCCTTAAGGGGGTAAATCAGCCCCAGCATTTT. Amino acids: CASSEPLKGVNQPQHF.

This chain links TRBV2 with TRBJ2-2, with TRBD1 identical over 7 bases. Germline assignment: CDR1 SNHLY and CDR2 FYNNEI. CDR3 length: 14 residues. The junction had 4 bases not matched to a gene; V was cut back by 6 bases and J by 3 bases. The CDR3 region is CASSLQGYTGELFF. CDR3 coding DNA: TGTGCCAGCAGCTTACAGGGGTACACCGGGGAGCTGTTTTTT.

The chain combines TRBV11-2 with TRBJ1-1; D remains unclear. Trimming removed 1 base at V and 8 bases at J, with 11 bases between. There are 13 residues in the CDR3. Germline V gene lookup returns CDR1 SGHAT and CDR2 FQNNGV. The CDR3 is CASSLGSGTEAFF. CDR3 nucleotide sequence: TGTGCCAGCAGCTTAGGGTCAGGCACCGAAGCTTTCTTT.

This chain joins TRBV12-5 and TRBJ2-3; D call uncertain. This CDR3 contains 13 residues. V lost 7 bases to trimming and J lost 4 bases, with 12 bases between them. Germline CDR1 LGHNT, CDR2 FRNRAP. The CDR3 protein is CASAHSYSDTQYF. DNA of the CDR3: TGTGCTAGTGCTCACTCTTATTCAGATACGCAGTATTTT.

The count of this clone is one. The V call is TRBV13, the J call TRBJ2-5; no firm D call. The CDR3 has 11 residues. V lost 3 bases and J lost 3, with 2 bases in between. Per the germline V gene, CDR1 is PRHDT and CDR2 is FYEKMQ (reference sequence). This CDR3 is CASSFKETQYF. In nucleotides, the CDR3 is TGTGCCAGCAGCTTCAAAGAGACCCAGTACTTC.

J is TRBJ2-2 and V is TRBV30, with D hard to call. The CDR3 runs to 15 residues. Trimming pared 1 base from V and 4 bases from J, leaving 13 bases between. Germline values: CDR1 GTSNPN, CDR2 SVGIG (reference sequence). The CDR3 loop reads CAWSGSDSPTGELFF. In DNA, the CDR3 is TGTGCCTGGAGTGGGAGCGACTCGCCCACCGGGGAGCTGTTTTTT.

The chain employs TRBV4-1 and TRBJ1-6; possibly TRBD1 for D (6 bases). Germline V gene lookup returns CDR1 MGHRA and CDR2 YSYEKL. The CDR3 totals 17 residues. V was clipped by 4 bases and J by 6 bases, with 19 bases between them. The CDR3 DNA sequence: TGCGCCAGCAGCCCCCGGGAACAGGGTTTGGGTAATTCACCCCTCCACTTT. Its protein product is CASSPREQGLGNSPLHF.

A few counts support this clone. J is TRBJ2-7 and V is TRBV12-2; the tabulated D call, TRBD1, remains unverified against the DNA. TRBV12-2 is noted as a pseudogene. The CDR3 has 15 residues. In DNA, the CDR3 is TGTGCAAGTCGCCCTGACTTGGACAGGGAAGGCGAGCAGTACTTC. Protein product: CASRPDLDREGEQYF.

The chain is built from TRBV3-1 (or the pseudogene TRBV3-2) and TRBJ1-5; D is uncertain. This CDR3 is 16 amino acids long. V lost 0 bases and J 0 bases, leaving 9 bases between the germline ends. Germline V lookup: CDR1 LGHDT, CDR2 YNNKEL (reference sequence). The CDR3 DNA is TGTGCCAGCAGCCAAGATTATGGGTTTAGCAATCAGCCCCAGCATTTT. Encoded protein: CASSQDYGFSNQPQHF.

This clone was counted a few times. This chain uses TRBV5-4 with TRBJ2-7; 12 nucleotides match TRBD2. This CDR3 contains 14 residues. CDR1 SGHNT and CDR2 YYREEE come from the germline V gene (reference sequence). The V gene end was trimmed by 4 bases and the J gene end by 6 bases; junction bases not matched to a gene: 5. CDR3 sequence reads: CASSALAGGPEQYF. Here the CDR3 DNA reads TGTGCCAGCAGCGCTCTAGCGGGGGGGCCCGAGCAGTACTTC.

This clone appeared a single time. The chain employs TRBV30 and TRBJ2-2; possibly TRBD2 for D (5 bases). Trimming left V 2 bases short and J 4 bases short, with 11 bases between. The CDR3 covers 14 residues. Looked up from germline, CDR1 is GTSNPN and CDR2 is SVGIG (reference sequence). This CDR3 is CAWSSKRATGELFF. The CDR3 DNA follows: TGTGCCTGGAGTTCAAAGAGGGCCACCGGGGAGCTGTTTTTT.